These 7 T cell receptor beta chains were all obtained from the same sample, sequenced in a study of T-cell memory formation after mild COVID-19. TCRdb re-called the 5' RACE reads through MiXCR, storing one row per CDR3 protein. The profile covers hundreds of thousands of distinct CDR3 sequences, with 15% appearing a single time and 2% to 2.5% taken by the ten largest. Sequenced: PBMCs or a T cell subset sorted from them (not recorded which). Receptors originate from an adult woman who had mild COVID-19 (a few samples of this study predate the infection). Cell type and time point are not known.

V and J are TRBV4-1 and TRBJ2-7, with D maybe TRBD2 (5 bases). CDR1 MGHRA and CDR2 YSYEKL come from the germline V gene. The CDR3 totals 17 residues. Trimming stripped 2 bases from V and 1 base from J, with 18 bases between. CDR3 amino acids: CASSQSTLTMSSYEQYF. The CDR3 DNA reads as TGCGCCAGCAGCCAATCTACCCTGACTATGAGTTCCTACGAGCAGTACTTC.

The chain combines TRBV4-1 with TRBJ2-2; unclear D gene. Germline CDR1 and CDR2: MGHRA and YSYEKL. The CDR3 has 13 residues. V lost 1 base, J lost 6 bases, and 6 bases lay in between. CDR3 loop: CASSQGTPGELFF. CDR3 nucleotide sequence: TGCGCCAGCAGCCAAGGGACCCCCGGGGAGCTGTTTTTT.

The chain employs TRBV4-1 and TRBJ2-3, with TRBD2 matching over 11 bases. This CDR3 spans 16 amino acids. The V and J ends lost 1 base and 2 bases, in that order; junction bases with no gene match: 2. CDR1 MGHRA and CDR2 YSYEKL come from the germline V gene. CDR3: CASSQGTSGHTDTQYF. The CDR3 bases are TGCGCCAGCAGCCAAGGGACTAGCGGGCACACAGATACGCAGTATTTT.

The rearrangement uses TRBV10-3 and TRBJ1-1; TRBD1 is a possible D gene (6 bases). This CDR3 spans 14 amino acids. CDR1 and CDR2 (germline): ENHRY, SYGVKD. Deletions cut 4 bases from V and 6 bases from J, with 15 bases between. The CDR3 is CAISASAGAAEAFF. DNA of the CDR3: TGTGCCATCAGTGCCTCGGCGGGGGCGGCTGAAGCTTTCTTT.

This clonotype was observed a handful of times. The chain couples TRBV2 to TRBJ2-5; D is perhaps TRBD2 (5 bases). Germline V gives CDR1 SNHLY, CDR2 FYNNEI. The CDR3 has 13 residues. The ends were cut back, 3 bases at V and 7 bases at J, with 12 bases in the middle. CDR3 in amino acids: CASSDLARGTQYF. CDR3 nucleotides: TGTGCCAGCAGTGACCTAGCAAGAGGGACCCAGTACTTC. The complete variable domain, with remaining parts taken from reference TRBV2 and TRBJ2-5, reads EPEVTQTPSHQVTQMGQEVILRCVPISNHLYFYWYRQILGQKVEFLVSFYNNEISEKSEIFDDQFSVERPDGSNFTLKIRSTKLEDSAMYFCASSDLARGTQYFGPGTRLLVL.

There are a few counts of this clonotype. The chain joins TRBV19 to TRBJ1-5; D is undetermined. The CDR3 has 15 amino acids. CDR1 and CDR2 (germline): LNHDA, SQIVND (reference sequence). V lost 6 bases and J lost 0, with 12 bases in between. The CDR3 here is CASSWASRSNQPQHF. In nucleotides, the CDR3 is TGTGCCAGTAGCTGGGCGAGCCGTAGCAATCAGCCCCAGCATTTT. The entire variable domain, with the rest obtained from reference TRBV19 and TRBJ1-5, is as follows: DGGITQSPKYLFRKEGQNVTLSCEQNLNHDAMYWYRQDPGQGLRLIYYSQIVNDFQKGDIAEGYSVSREKKESFPLTVTSAQKNPTAFYLCASSWASRSNQPQHFGDGTRLSIL.

In its sample, this clonotype was seen a few times. The gene calls are TRBV15 and TRBJ2-1; the D is unclear. Trimming removed 0 bases at V and 7 bases at J, with 16 bases between. Germline CDR1 and CDR2: LNHNV and YYDKDF (reference sequence). The CDR3 is 16 amino acids. The CDR3: CATSRDWVAARNEQFF. The CDR3 nucleotides are TGTGCCACCAGCAGAGATTGGGTCGCCGCTCGTAATGAGCAGTTCTTC.